This T cell receptor beta chain was sequenced for a study of T cell responses to AZD1222 COVID-19 vaccine (dated by TCRdb to the early 2020s). Concerning the study at large: AZD1222 recipients whose second dose came at about 4 weeks and those whose second dose came at about 12 weeks were combined into one group, since spike-specific TCR depth and breadth did not differ between the two schedules. TCR sequencing was performed for fewer than 250 trial participants, of whom about 210 were given two doses of AZD1222 and around 25 were given two doses of MenACWY control vaccine. Trial participants were enrolled by age into subgroups of 18-55, 56-69 and 70-plus years, and about 150, 27 and 61 TCR-sequenced participants, respectively, were included in these subgroups. The paper's findings and limits, for the study overall: Because no day 14 peak-response samples were available, the repertoires could be characterized only after the peak T cell response. After two AZD1222 doses, both the breadth and the depth of spike-specific TCRs were significantly higher than at day 0 and than in MenACWY recipients. The whole spike protein was spanned by vaccine-associated CD4 TCRs, and dominant responses were seen in regions 160-218 and 743-854. Nearly half of unique spike-specific TCRs reportedly recognized epitopes outside regions mutated in the B.1.351 and B.1.1.7 variants. In the small 56-69-year group, the increase in depth fell short of significance, most likely because of low power. Participants were mostly white British, with more females than males. The authors suggested clonal diversity may have been underestimated. Conclusions about previously exposed vaccinees are limited because only five to seven AZD1222 recipients were SARS-CoV-2 seropositive at baseline.

This clone is regarded as medium-sized (0.01 to 0.1%). It has no known antigen specificity. No qualities accompany the bases; no much larger clone lies one base away. The label giving this sample's time point can be read as: baseline before first vaccination. Vaccinee samples were obtained from the UK trials COV001 and COV002, which included a single-blind randomized controlled phase 2/3 trial of AZD1222 (ChAdOx1 nCoV-19) in healthy adults. For TCRbeta chain sequencing, PBMC samples were collected from trial participants at day 0 and at day 28 after the second dose. The CDR3 has 15 amino acids, counting the end cysteine and phenylalanine. The retained sequence is limited to the CDR3, 45 bases, with the frame set at the first base. V lost 6 bases and J lost 0 bases; the stretch between them is 14 bases long. CDR1 is given as MNHEY and CDR2 as SVGAGI, both from the germline V gene. The CDR3 regions of human TCRbeta chains were subjected to immunosequencing. Turning to the authors' computational methods: Repertoire TCRs were matched against a reference library of SARS-CoV-2-specific TCRs generated with the MIRA antigen-specificity platform. Breadth was defined as the fraction of unique TCRs that were SARS-CoV-2-associated. Depth was defined as the fraction of total T cells that were SARS-CoV-2-associated. Using the MIRA data, every spike-specific TCR was mapped to the spike region that the TCR reacted to and assigned to either a CD4 or a CD8 class. Log10-transformed breadth and depth values were compared by one-way ANOVA with Sidak's multiple comparisons tests. What TCRdb holds here is the immuneACCESS table cut down to in-frame rearrangements. Part of the clones is not present; checked against another copy, under half of the missing clones reflect an unresolved V gene, and the others are unexplained. V, J and clone size were drawn from that table, and D and trimming were deduced from the DNA. Counted in this sample were roughly 150,000 clones; 91% of them appeared once. The leading ten clones occupy 5% of the sample.

This chain is built from TRBV6-5 and TRBJ1-1, with no confidently assigned D gene. This TCR came from an adult in good health. The source was peripheral blood, collected on day 0 of AZD1222 vaccination. The nucleotide sequence reads TGTGCCAGCAGCGCTTCCCTTCTCATGAACACTGAAGCTTTCTTT. The translation is CASSASLLMNTEAFF.